This T cell receptor beta chain emerged from a study of blood T cell repertoires in COVID-19. The wider study: T cells, B-cell-depleted T cells, or PBMCs provided the cDNA or gDNA that served as material.

Participants came from fewer than 25 US areas, aged roughly 18 to 95 years. Recovered participants had two consecutive negative NP/OP PCR tests, healthcare professional clearance, or symptom resolution. TCRdb keeps only in-frame clones here, not all; method: immunoSEQ multiplex PCR. Of almost 500,000 clones detected, 70% to 90% appear once; the ten largest clones hold around 7.9%. CDR3 length: 15 amino acids. Losses at the gene ends were 3 bases for V and 7 bases for J; bases not matched to a gene: 6. The germline gives CDR1 MNHEY, CDR2 SMNVEV (reference sequence). The chain employs TRBV27 and TRBJ1-6; TRBD1 aligns across 7 bases. This receptor was obtained from a woman aged 60-70 years who had recovered from COVID-19. The sequenced sample was PBMCs or T cells enriched from blood (not recorded which). CDR3 nucleotide sequence: TGTGCCAGCAGTTTCAAGGGACAGAAGAATTCACCCCTCCACTTT. Translation gives CASSFKGQKNSPLHF.